This T cell receptor (beta chain) was observed in a study of blood T cell repertoires in COVID-19. Looking at the study overall: Both acute and convalescent COVID-19 samples were obtained from the United States, Italy and Spain. The cDNA or gDNA used as material had been derived from T cells, B-cell-depleted T cells, or PBMCs.

Looked up from germline, CDR1 is SGHVS and CDR2 is FQNEAQ. Trimming left V 0 bases short and J 0 bases short, with 18 bases between. CDR3 length: 19 amino acids. Authors' data handling: Using reference gene primer amplification, nucleated cell counts were estimated. Generated by immunoSEQ multiplex PCR, the TCRdb table keeps only in-frame clones and is missing some. That table supplies the V and J calls and clone size; D and trimming were determined from the DNA. The profile shows 200,000 or so clones, roughly 85% of them singletons. The sequencing sample was made of peripheral blood. This chain uses TRBV7-8 with TRBJ1-5; maybe TRBD1 (6 bases). The clonotype comes from a woman under 40 with acute or convalescent COVID-19. The CDR3 sequence is CASSLAWTEFDYSNQPQHF. DNA of the CDR3: TGTGCCAGCAGCTTAGCTTGGACAGAATTCGATTATAGCAATCAGCCCCAGCATTTT. Complete variable domain (other parts from reference TRBV7-8 and TRBJ1-5): GAGVSQSPRYKVAKRGQDVALRCDPISGHVSLFWYQQALGQGPEFLTYFQNEAQLDKSGLPSDRFFAERPEGSVSTLKIQRTQQEDSAVYLCASSLAWTEFDYSNQPQHFGDGTRLSIL.